This passage covers 13 T cell receptor beta chains from one sample sequenced in a study of cytotoxic CD8 clonotypes in ibrutinib-treated CLL. Profiling relied on immunoSEQ multiplex PCR, and the TCRdb table lists in-frame clones only, not all of them. Altogether about 80,000 clones are present, about 85% being singletons, with the ten largest covering around 4.8%. Sequencing used PBMCs, obtained after 12 months of ibrutinib treatment. The receptors derive from a human donor with chronic lymphocytic leukemia.

This clone was seen ten or more times. This sequence joins TRBV7-2 and TRBJ2-7; TRBD1 agrees at 10 bases. CDR1 and CDR2 (germline): SGHTA, FQGNSA. The CDR3 length is 14 residues. J gave up 6 bases and V 5 bases, and 7 bases lay outside the gene matches. CDR3 sequence: CASSPPGTGAEQYF. CDR3 bases: TGTGCCAGCAGCCCCCCCGGGACAGGGGCCGAGCAGTACTTC. The full variable domain, in which reference TRBV7-2 and TRBJ2-7 provide the parts outside the CDR3, is GAGVSQSPSNKVTEKGKDVELRCDPISGHTALYWYRQSLGQGLEFLIYFQGNSAPDKSGLPSDRFSAERTGGSVSTLTIQRTQQEDSAVYLCASSPPGTGAEQYFGPGTRLTVT.

The CDR3 sequence is CASSLGWGQETQYF. The CDR3 coding sequence is TGTGCCAGCTCACTTGGGTGGGGTCAAGAGACCCAGTACTTC. The J gene is TRBJ2-5, the V gene TRBV18; D remains ambiguous. The ends were cut back, 4 bases at V and 2 bases at J, with 11 bases in the middle. The CDR3 has 14 residues. CDR1 is KGHSH, CDR2 LQKENI, per germline.

This chain links TRBV5-4 with TRBJ2-4; TRBD1 is a possible D gene (5 bases). Germline V lookup: CDR1 SGHNT, CDR2 YYREEE (reference sequence). This CDR3 has 14 residues. V dropped 0 bases and J dropped 7 bases, with 11 bases sitting between them. The CDR3 protein is CASSLGRVRNIQYF. CDR3 DNA sequence: TGTGCCAGCAGCTTGGGCAGGGTAAGGAACATTCAGTACTTC.

The J gene is TRBJ2-1, the V gene TRBV6-6; 7 positions match TRBD1. CDR3 length: 13 residues. Germline CDR1 MNHNY, CDR2 SVGAGI (reference sequence). The junction had 6 bases not matched to a gene; V was cut back by 5 bases and J by 8 bases. CDR3: CASSDGDSYEQFF. The CDR3 DNA sequence: TGTGCCAGCAGTGACGGGGACAGCTATGAGCAGTTCTTC.

This chain links TRBV18 with TRBJ1-2; 8 nucleotides match TRBD1. The CDR3 is 15 amino acids. Germline values: CDR1 KGHSH, CDR2 LQKENI. V shed 6 bases and J 1 base; nucleotides not matched to a gene: 7. The CDR3 loop reads CASSQGQGINYGYTF. CDR3 nucleotide sequence: TGTGCCAGCTCGCAAGGACAGGGAATTAACTATGGCTACACCTTC.

The chain employs TRBV28 and TRBJ2-1; weak D call: TRBD2 (6 bases). The CDR3 is 16 amino acids. V lost 3 bases to trimming and J lost 10 bases, with 22 bases between them. Per germline, CDR1 MDHEN and CDR2 SYDVKM. CDR3 in DNA: TGTGCCAGCAGTTTTTGGGGGGACCCCCAGGCGGGAGAGCAGTTCTTC. Translating gives CASSFWGDPQAGEQFF.

A few counts support this clone. The V and J genes are TRBV30 and TRBJ1-6; D gene uncertain. The germline V gene encodes CDR1 GTSNPN and CDR2 SVGIG (reference sequence). The CDR3 is 12 residues long. The V and J ends lost 3 bases and 7 bases respectively, with 7 bases between them. As DNA, the CDR3 is TGTGCCTGGAGGCCGGGGAATTCACCCCTCCACTTT. It yields the protein CAWRPGNSPLHF.

The CDR3 protein is CASSLEGGRPEQYF. In nucleotides, the CDR3 is TGTGCCAGCAGCTTAGAGGGAGGACGTCCCGAGCAGTACTTC. V gene TRBV13 combines with J gene TRBJ2-7, with a tentative D call TRBD2 (6 bases). Trimming shortened V by 1 base and J by 6 bases, and 13 bases separated the two germline ends. The CDR3 runs 14 residues. Germline CDR1 PRHDT, CDR2 FYEKMQ (reference sequence).

V and J are TRBV7-2 and TRBJ1-2, with 9 bases aligning to TRBD1. V was clipped by 6 bases and J by 5 bases; unmatched bases: 7. CDR3 length: 14 residues. Germline V gene data show CDR1 as SGHTA and CDR2 as FQGNSA. CDR3 DNA sequence: TGTGCCAGCAGTTCGGGACAGGGACCGTATGGCTACACCTTC. Protein: CASSSGQGPYGYTF.

The gene calls are TRBV6-1 and TRBJ2-7; D call uncertain. The V gene lost 5 bases and the J gene lost 4 bases, with 18 bases spanning the gap. CDR1 is MNHNS and CDR2 is SASEGT in the germline V gene. The CDR3 totals 15 residues. In nucleotides, the CDR3 is TGTGCCAGCAGTCAACTCCCTGGGGTAGGGTACGAGCAGTACTTC. Translated, it gives CASSQLPGVGYEQYF.

A single count supports this clone. CDR3 nucleotide sequence: TGTGCCAGCAGCGCGCCGGGACAGCTAAACTATGGCTACACCTTC. Its translation is CASSAPGQLNYGYTF. J is TRBJ1-2 and V is TRBV7-9; 7 bases are a match to TRBD1. CDR1 is SEHNR, CDR2 FQNEAQ, per germline (reference sequence). The CDR3 extends over 15 amino acids. Trimming at V came to 5 bases and at J to 2 bases, leaving 8 bases not matched to a gene.

This chain uses TRBV7-2 with TRBJ2-7; D gene ambiguous. Germline-derived CDR1 and CDR2 are SGHTA and FQGNSA. This CDR3 spans 13 amino acids. Trimming shortened V by 8 bases and J by 0 bases, and 11 bases separated the two germline ends. The CDR3 reads CASGSTSSYEQYF. Written as DNA, the CDR3 is TGTGCCAGCGGCTCGACATCCTCCTACGAGCAGTACTTC. The whole variable domain, filled in from reference TRBV7-2 and TRBJ2-7, reads GAGVSQSPSNKVTEKGKDVELRCDPISGHTALYWYRQSLGQGLEFLIYFQGNSAPDKSGLPSDRFSAERTGGSVSTLTIQRTQQEDSAVYLCASGSTSSYEQYFGPGTRLTVT.

J is TRBJ1-2 and V is TRBV5-6; tentative D call: TRBD1 (5 bases). The V gene's germline CDR1 is SGHDT and CDR2 YYEEEE. V gave up 4 bases and J gave up 1 base, with 20 bases separating them. The CDR3 consists of 17 residues. The CDR3 loop reads CASSPPGGGRRNYGYTF. CDR3 DNA: TGTGCCAGCAGCCCCCCGGGGGGAGGGAGGCGTAACTATGGCTACACCTTC.